This TCR beta chain came from a study of beta chain features in type 1 diabetes. Study in general: Age, gender, cell numbers and subset yield matched between patients and controls. All of the samples together had around 110,000,000 sorted cells examined.

To note about this clone: Its antigen remains unknown.

In germline, CDR1 is SGHTA, CDR2 FQGNSA. The CDR3 is 14 residues long. What was sequenced were expressed TCRB transcripts, since all of the isolated RNA had been reverse transcribed. Libraries were prepared by immunoSEQ multiplex PCR; TCRdb keeps only in-frame clonotypes and omits some of them. Among hundreds of thousands of clones listed, roughly a sixth were seen once. Study findings and constraints: An over-representation of cells with high TCR expression could result from cDNA sequencing.

Sequencing was done on a sample of naive CD4+ T cells from blood. The chain has TRBV7-2 and TRBJ2-5; D may match TRBD1 or TRBD2 (6 bases each). The DNA matches TRBJ2-7 better at its end, which makes the J call doubtful. The source of this sequence is a woman younger than 35 in good health. The CDR3 nucleotides are TGTGCCAGCAGCTTGGGGGGCCGCTCCTACGAGCAGTACTTC. Its translation: CASSLGGRSYEQYF.